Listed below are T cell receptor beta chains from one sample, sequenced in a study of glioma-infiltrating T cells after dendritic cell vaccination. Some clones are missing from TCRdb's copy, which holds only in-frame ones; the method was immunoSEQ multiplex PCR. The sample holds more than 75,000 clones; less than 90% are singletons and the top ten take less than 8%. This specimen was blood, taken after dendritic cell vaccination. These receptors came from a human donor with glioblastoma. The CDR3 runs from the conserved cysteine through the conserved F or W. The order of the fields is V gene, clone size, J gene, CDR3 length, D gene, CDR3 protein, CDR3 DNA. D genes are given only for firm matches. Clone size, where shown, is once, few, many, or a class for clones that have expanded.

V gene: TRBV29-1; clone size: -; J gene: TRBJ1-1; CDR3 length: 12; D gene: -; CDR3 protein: CSVIHLNTEAFF; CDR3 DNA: TGCAGCGTTATACATCTGAACACTGAAGCTTTCTTT
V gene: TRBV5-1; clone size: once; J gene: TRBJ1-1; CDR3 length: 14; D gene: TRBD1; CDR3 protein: CASSNTGAGGEAFF; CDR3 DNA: TGCGCCAGCAGCAACACAGGGGCGGGAGGTGAAGCTTTCTTT
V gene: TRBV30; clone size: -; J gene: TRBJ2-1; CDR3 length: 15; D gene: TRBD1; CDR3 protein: CAWGDRGRTYNEQFF; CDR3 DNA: TGTGCCTGGGGGGACAGGGGGCGAACCTACAATGAGCAGTTCTTC
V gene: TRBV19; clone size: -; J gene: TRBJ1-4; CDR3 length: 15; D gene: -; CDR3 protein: CASSPARAPNEKLFF; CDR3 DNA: TGTGCCAGTAGTCCCGCGAGGGCTCCTAATGAAAAACTGTTTTTT
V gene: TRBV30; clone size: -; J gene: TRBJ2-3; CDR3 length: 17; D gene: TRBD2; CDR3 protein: CAWSAGASGVDTDTQYF; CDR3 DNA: TGTGCCTGGAGCGCGGGGGCTAGCGGGGTCGACACAGATACGCAGTATTTT
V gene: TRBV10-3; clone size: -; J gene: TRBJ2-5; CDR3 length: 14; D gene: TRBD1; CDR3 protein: CAISDSTGIKTQYF; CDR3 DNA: TGTGCCATCAGTGACTCGACAGGGATCAAGACCCAGTACTTC
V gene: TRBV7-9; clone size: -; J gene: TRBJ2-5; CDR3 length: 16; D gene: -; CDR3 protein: CASSLPSGYSEETQYF; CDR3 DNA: TGTGCCAGCAGCTTACCTTCGGGATATTCGGAAGAGACCCAGTACTTC
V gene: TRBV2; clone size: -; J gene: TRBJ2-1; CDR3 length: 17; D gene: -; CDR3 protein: CASKGKSPGQSYNEQFF; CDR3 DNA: TGTGCCAGCAAGGGTAAGTCCCCGGGACAAAGCTACAATGAGCAGTTCTTC
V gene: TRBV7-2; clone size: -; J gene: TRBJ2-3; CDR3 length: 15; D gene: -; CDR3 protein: CASSFSTPTPNTQYF; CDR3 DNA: TGTGCCAGCAGCTTTAGTACCCCCACCCCAAATACGCAGTATTTT
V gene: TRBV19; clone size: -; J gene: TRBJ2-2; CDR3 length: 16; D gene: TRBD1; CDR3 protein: CASSTHGTGSSGELFF; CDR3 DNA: TGTGCCAGTAGTACGCACGGGACAGGTTCATCCGGGGAGCTGTTTTTT
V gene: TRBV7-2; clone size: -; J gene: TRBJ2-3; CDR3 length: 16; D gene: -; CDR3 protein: CASSLGDYSSTDTQYF; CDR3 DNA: TGTGCCAGCAGCTTAGGAGACTATTCTAGCACAGATACGCAGTATTTT
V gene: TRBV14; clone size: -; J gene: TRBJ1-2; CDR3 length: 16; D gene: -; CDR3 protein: CASSQDAGNINYGYTF; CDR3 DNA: TGTGCCAGCAGCCAAGATGCGGGGAACATTAACTATGGCTACACCTTC
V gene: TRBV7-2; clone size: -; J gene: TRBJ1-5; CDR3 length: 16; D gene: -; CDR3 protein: CASSQVGGVSNQPQHF; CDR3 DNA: TGTGCCAGCAGTCAAGTGGGGGGAGTAAGCAATCAGCCCCAGCATTTT
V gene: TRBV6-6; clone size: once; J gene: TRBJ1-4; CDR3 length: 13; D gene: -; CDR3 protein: CASTPGFNEKLFF; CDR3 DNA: TGTGCCAGCACTCCGGGTTTTAATGAAAAACTGTTTTTT
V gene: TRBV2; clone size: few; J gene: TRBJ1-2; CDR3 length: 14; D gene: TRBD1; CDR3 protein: CASEWGTGGRGYTF; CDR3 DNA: TGTGCCAGCGAGTGGGGGACAGGGGGACGTGGCTACACCTTC
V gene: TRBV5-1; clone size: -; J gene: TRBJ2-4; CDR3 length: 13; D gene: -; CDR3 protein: CASSLAGHDIQYF; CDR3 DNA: TGCGCCAGCAGCTTGGCGGGTCACGACATTCAGTACTTC
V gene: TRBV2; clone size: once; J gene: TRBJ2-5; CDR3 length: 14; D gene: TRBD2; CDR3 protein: CASSVGGLQETQYF; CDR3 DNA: TGTGCCAGCAGTGTGGGGGGACTACAAGAGACCCAGTACTTC